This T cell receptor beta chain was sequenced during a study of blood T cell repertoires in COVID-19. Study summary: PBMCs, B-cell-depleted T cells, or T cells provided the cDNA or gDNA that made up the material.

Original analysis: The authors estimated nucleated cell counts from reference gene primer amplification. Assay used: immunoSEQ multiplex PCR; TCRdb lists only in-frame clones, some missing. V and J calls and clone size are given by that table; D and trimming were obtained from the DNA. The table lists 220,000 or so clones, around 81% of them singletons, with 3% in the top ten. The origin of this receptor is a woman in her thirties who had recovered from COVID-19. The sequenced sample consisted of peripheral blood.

CDR3 sequence (DNA): TGTGCCAGCAGCCTCGGGACTAGCGGGTACAATGAGCAGTTCTTC. This codes for CASSLGTSGYNEQFF. The rearrangement joins TRBV3-1 (or the pseudogene TRBV3-2) to TRBJ2-1; TRBD2 aligns across 12 bases. V gave up 4 bases and J gave up 4 bases; unmatched junction bases: 2. The germline V gene encodes CDR1 LGHDT and CDR2 YNNKEL (reference sequence). The CDR3 consists of 15 residues.